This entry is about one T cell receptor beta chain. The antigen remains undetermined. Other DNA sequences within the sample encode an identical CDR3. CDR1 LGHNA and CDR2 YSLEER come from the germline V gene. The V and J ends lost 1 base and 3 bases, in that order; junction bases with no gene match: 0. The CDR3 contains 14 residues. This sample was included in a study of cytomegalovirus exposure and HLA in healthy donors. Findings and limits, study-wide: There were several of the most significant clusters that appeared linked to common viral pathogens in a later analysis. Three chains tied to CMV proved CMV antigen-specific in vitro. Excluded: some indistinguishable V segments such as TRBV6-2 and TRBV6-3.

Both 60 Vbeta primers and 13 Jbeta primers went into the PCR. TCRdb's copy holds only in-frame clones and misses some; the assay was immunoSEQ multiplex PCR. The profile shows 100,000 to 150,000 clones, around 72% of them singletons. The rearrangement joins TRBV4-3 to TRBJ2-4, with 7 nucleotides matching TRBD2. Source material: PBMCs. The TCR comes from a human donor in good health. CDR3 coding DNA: TGCGCCAGCAGCCAAGCGGGAGGCAAAAACATTCAGTACTTC. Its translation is CASSQAGGKNIQYF.